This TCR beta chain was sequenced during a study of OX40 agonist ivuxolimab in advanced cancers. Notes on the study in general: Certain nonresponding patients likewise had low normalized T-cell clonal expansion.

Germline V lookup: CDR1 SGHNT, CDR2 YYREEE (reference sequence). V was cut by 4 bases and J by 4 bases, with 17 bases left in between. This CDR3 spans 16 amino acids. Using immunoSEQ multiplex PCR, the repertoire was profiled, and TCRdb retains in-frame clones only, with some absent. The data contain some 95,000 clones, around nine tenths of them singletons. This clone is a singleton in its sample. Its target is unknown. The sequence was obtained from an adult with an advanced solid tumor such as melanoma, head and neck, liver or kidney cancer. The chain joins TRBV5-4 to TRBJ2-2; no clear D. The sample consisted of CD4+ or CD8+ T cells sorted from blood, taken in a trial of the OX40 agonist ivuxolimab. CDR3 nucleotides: TGTGCCAGCAGCAAACCGTTGGGGTCGGGCACCGGGGAGCTGTTTTTT. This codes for CASSKPLGSGTGELFF.